The 18 T cell receptor beta chains in this list originate from one sample, sequenced in a study of breast tumors, draining lymph nodes, adjacent tissues. TCRdb independently ran MiXCR on the multiplex PCR reads; one entry per CDR3 protein. The profile covers some 66,000 distinct CDR3 sequences, with approximately 54% appearing a single time and around a fifth taken by the ten largest. The sequenced material came from breast tumor tissue. The receptors were sampled from a female donor with breast cancer. Some clones in this sample may be carry-over from other donors' samples.

A single count supports this clonotype. At one end the junction does not follow the germline gene, possibly because of a read error. The chain links TRBV20-1 to TRBJ2-7; maybe TRBD2 (5 bases). Germline CDR1 and CDR2: DFQATT and SNEGSKA (reference sequence). There are 14 residues in the CDR3. CDR3 DNA sequence: TGCAGTGCTAGAGCACCTAGCTCATCCTCCGAGCAGTACTTC. The encoded protein is CSARAPSSSSEQYF.

This chain connects TRBV29-1 to TRBJ2-7; D possibly corresponds to TRBD2 (6 bases). Trimming took off 8 bases at V and 2 bases at J, with 16 bases between the two ends. Per germline, CDR1 SQVTM and CDR2 ANQGSEA. This CDR3 region has 13 residues. CDR3 in amino acids: CSLGPGAAYEQYF. The CDR3 DNA is TGCAGCTTAGGCCCGGGAGCCGCCTACGAGCAGTACTTC.

The chain uses TRBV12-3 or TRBV12-4 and TRBJ1-6; the match to TRBD1 covers 9 bases. After removal of 3 bases from V and 9 bases from J, the junction contained 6 bases not matched to a gene. The CDR3 totals 15 residues. The CDR3 loop is CASSFPGQGGSPLHF. The CDR3 bases are TGTGCCAGCAGTTTCCCGGGACAGGGTGGTTCACCCCTCCACTTT.

The CDR3 spells CSAGGSFEKLFF. The CDR3 DNA reads TGCAGTGCAGGGGGATCCTTTGAAAAACTGTTTTTT. The chain carries TRBV20-1 and TRBJ1-4, with D maybe TRBD1 (6 bases). V was pared by 6 bases and J by 7 bases, with 12 bases between. The CDR3 has 12 amino acids. Germline loops: CDR1 DFQATT, CDR2 SNEGSKA (reference sequence).

The chain is built from TRBV19 and TRBJ2-7, with D unresolved. There are 13 residues in the CDR3. CDR1 and CDR2 (germline): LNHDA, SQIVND (reference sequence). V dropped 5 bases and J dropped 2 bases, with 10 bases sitting between them. The DNA for the CDR3 is TGTGCCAGTAGTTCCGGTCTCCCCTACGAGCAGTACTTC. Translation gives CASSSGLPYEQYF.

The rearrangement links TRBV7-9 to TRBJ1-6; D may be TRBD1 (6 bases). V gave up 6 bases and J gave up 5 bases, with 8 bases separating them. The V gene's germline CDR1 is SEHNR and CDR2 FQNEAQ (reference sequence). This CDR3 region has 13 residues. CDR3 nucleotide sequence: TGTGCCAGCAGATACAGGGATAATTCACCCCTCCACTTT. Its translation: CASRYRDNSPLHF.

The chain joins TRBV2 to TRBJ1-6; 8 bases align to TRBD1. V trimming: 7 bases; J trimming: 7 bases; junction bases outside the gene matches: 6. The CDR3 is 14 residues long. From germline, CDR1 is SNHLY and CDR2 FYNNEI. The CDR3: CASNPQGVNSPLHF. The CDR3 region has the DNA TGTGCCAGCAACCCACAGGGGGTCAATTCACCCCTCCACTTT.

This clonotype turned up a few times. The chain carries TRBV7-9 and TRBJ2-3, with D perhaps matching TRBD2 (7 bases). CDR1 and CDR2 (germline): SEHNR, FQNEAQ (reference sequence). The CDR3 spans 17 residues. V was trimmed by 6 bases and J by 4 bases, leaving 23 bases between them. The CDR3 spells CASSANPPGGAPDTQYF. The CDR3 nucleotides are TGTGCCAGCAGTGCGAACCCCCCGGGGGGCGCACCAGATACGCAGTATTTT.

J is TRBJ1-4 and V is TRBV12-3 or TRBV12-4; 7 positions match TRBD1. With 5 bases clipped from V and 5 bases from J, the junction kept 11 bases outside the gene matches. The CDR3 spans 16 residues. The CDR3 sequence is CASSLRTGKGNEKLFF. In DNA, the CDR3 is TGTGCCAGCAGTCTTAGGACAGGTAAGGGAAATGAAAAACTGTTTTTT.

The V and J genes are TRBV12-3 or TRBV12-4 and TRBJ1-5; no clear D gene. Trimming removed 6 bases from V and 0 bases from J, with 6 bases in between. This CDR3 is 13 amino acids long. For the CDR3, the DNA is TGTGCCAGCAGCGTGGGTAGCAATCAGCCCCAGCATTTT. Translated: CASSVGSNQPQHF.

The rearrangement uses TRBV12-3 or TRBV12-4 and TRBJ2-6; the D gene is possibly TRBD1 (6 bases). The V and J ends lost 2 bases and 4 bases respectively, with 18 bases between them. This CDR3 has 18 residues. The CDR3 spells CASSLSLALGTGANVLTF. Here the CDR3 DNA reads TGTGCCAGCAGTTTAAGTCTGGCTCTGGGGACAGGGGCCAACGTCCTGACTTTC.

The V gene is TRBV3-1, the J gene TRBJ1-2; D possibly corresponds to TRBD1 (6 bases). The CDR3 runs to 13 residues. The germline CDR1 and CDR2 sequences are LGHDT and YNNKEL (reference sequence). Trimming stripped 2 bases from V and 4 bases from J, with 8 bases between. CDR3 in amino acids: CASSQSTGYGYTF. For the CDR3, the DNA is TGTGCCAGCAGCCAATCGACAGGCTATGGCTACACCTTC.

This clonotype was detected many times. The genes are TRBV6-1 and TRBJ2-5; 10 nucleotides match TRBD1. The CDR3 consists of 16 residues. With 7 bases clipped from V and 5 bases from J, the junction kept 13 bases outside the gene matches. Per germline, CDR1 MNHNS and CDR2 SASEGT. CDR3 sequence (DNA): TGTGCCAGCAACCCCCAGACAGGGGGCGGAGGGGAGACCCAGTACTTC. This sequence encodes CASNPQTGGGGETQYF.

In this sample, this clonotype turned up many times. A clone one base away is much larger, so this may be a read error. This rearrangement joins TRBV20-1 to TRBJ2-5; D might be TRBD2 (5 bases). The CDR3 runs to 14 residues. The germline V gene encodes CDR1 DFQATT and CDR2 SNEGSKA (reference sequence). The V end lost 0 bases, the J end lost 7 bases, and 15 bases lay between the germline ends. The CDR3 DNA reads TGCAGTGCTAGAGATAGGACTGCCCCAGCGACCCAGTACTTC. It translates to CSARDRTAPATQYF.

This clonotype was seen more than once but under ten times. V is TRBV10-1 and J is TRBJ2-7; 8 bases line up with TRBD1. The germline V gene has CDR1 WNHNN and CDR2 SYGVQD (reference sequence). Germline trimming cut 8 bases from V and 4 bases from J; bases unmatched to any gene: 4. The CDR3 runs 12 residues. The CDR3 loop reads CASSGGSYEQYF. CDR3 coding DNA: TGCGCCAGCTCAGGGGGCTCTTACGAGCAGTACTTC.

This chain uses TRBV7-9 with TRBJ2-1; a weak D match, TRBD1 (6 bases). This CDR3 has 13 amino acids. CDR1 and CDR2 from the germline V gene are SEHNR and FQNEAQ (reference sequence). V lost 11 bases and J 4 bases, leaving 15 bases between the germline ends. In DNA form, the CDR3 reads TGTGCCGTCTCTAAGGGGGAATACAATGAGCAGTTCTTC. As protein: CAVSKGEYNEQFF.

This chain links TRBV2 with TRBJ2-3; no firm D call. The length of the CDR3 is 15 residues. Germline V gives CDR1 SNHLY, CDR2 FYNNEI. The V end was cut by 2 bases, the J end by 0 bases, with 9 bases between. CDR3 nucleotides: TGTGCCAGCAGTGAATTGTGGCAGAGCACAGATACGCAGTATTTT. It is translated as CASSELWQSTDTQYF.

This clonotype was counted between two and nine times. The chain links TRBV7-2 to TRBJ1-1, with D tentatively TRBD1 (5 bases). Germline assignment: CDR1 SGHTA and CDR2 FQGNSA. The V end lost 6 bases, the J end lost 2 bases, and 13 bases lay between the germline ends. The CDR3 length is 14 residues. CDR3 coding DNA: TGTGCCAGCAGACTAGGGGCGGTCAACACTGAAGCTTTCTTT. Translating it yields CASRLGAVNTEAFF.